A single sample gave rise to the 3 T cell receptor beta chains below, sequenced in a study of regulatory T cells in long-lasting Graves disease. Building the TCR beta libraries relied on iRepertoire HTBI primers, and CDR3 regions underwent Arm-PCR. TCRdb re-called the multiplex PCR reads with MiXCR, one entry per CDR3 protein. The sample holds 450,000 to 500,000 distinct CDR3 sequences, 15% to 20% seen once. Time point here: newly diagnosed GD, antithyroid drugs for less than 3 months. Construction of the TCR library relied on RNA isolated from PBMCs. This sample also belongs to another study, concerning T cells in Graves' hyperthyroidism and ophthalmopathy.

This specimen consisted of peripheral blood mononuclear cells (PBMCs), obtained at new diagnosis, from a patient treated with antithyroid drugs. The receptors stem from a man aged 35 to 55 with Graves disease.

The V call is TRBV7-2, the J call TRBJ2-7, with D unclear. Per the germline V gene, CDR1 is SGHTA and CDR2 is FQGNSA. Trimming shortened V by 5 bases and J by 8 bases, and 10 bases separated the two germline ends. The CDR3 totals 11 residues. This chain's CDR3 is CASSADVQQYF. The CDR3, as DNA: TGTGCCAGCAGCGCGGACGTCCAGCAGTACTTC. Complete variable domain (other parts from reference TRBV7-2 and TRBJ2-7): GAGVSQSPSNKVTEKGKDVELRCDPISGHTALYWYRQSLGQGLEFLIYFQGNSAPDKSGLPSDRFSAERTGGSVSTLTIQRTQQEDSAVYLCASSADVQQYFGPGTRLTVT.

This clonotype was counted at least ten times. The chain carries TRBV28 and TRBJ1-2; maybe TRBD1 (5 bases). V was shortened by 2 bases and J by 3 bases, with 7 bases between the two germline ends. This CDR3 has 13 residues. CDR1 and CDR2 from the germline V gene are MDHEN and SYDVKM. The CDR3 DNA sequence: TGTGCCAGCAGTTTAGGGACCTACTATGGCTACACCTTC. Residues: CASSLGTYYGYTF.

The chain carries TRBV29-1 and TRBJ2-7; D is possibly TRBD2 (6 bases). The CDR3 totals 14 residues. Germline V gene sequence: CDR1 SQVTM, CDR2 ANQGSEA. The V gene lost 4 bases and the J gene lost 2 bases, with 15 bases spanning the gap. Here the CDR3 DNA reads TGCAGCGTTGTCGGGCTGCGGGGCACCTACGAGCAGTACTTC. Its protein product is CSVVGLRGTYEQYF.